The subject of this entry is one TCR beta chain. Its matching antigen is unknown. Sequenced material consisted of expressed TCRB transcripts (all of the isolated RNA was reverse transcribed). The method was immunoSEQ multiplex PCR; TCRdb's version includes in-frame clones alone and lacks a portion of them. The sample holds hundreds of thousands of clones; more than 11% are singletons and the top ten take around 0.035%. Heparinised blood was drawn once per donor, averaging about 0.11 L. The authors sorted CD4+ naive, central memory, regulatory and stem cell-like memory cells via CD45RO/CCR7/CD25/CD127/CD95/CD27. Purities over 95% were achieved in all sorted populations. This record comes from a study of beta chain features in type 1 diabetes. Overall study findings and caveats: The naive, central memory and Treg TCRB repertoires looked more alike in patients than they did in healthy donors.

This CDR3 region has 14 residues. The germline gives CDR1 SQVTM, CDR2 ANQGSEA. V lost 5 bases and J 0 bases, leaving 13 bases between the germline ends. This receptor was obtained from a man aged 30 to 45 in good health. Sequencing was performed on naive CD4+ T cells from blood. The chain carries TRBV29-1 and TRBJ2-5, with D tentatively TRBD1 (6 bases). CDR3 coding DNA: TGCAGCGTTCCCAACCGGGACAACCAAGAGACCCAGTACTTC. It specifies CSVPNRDNQETQYF.